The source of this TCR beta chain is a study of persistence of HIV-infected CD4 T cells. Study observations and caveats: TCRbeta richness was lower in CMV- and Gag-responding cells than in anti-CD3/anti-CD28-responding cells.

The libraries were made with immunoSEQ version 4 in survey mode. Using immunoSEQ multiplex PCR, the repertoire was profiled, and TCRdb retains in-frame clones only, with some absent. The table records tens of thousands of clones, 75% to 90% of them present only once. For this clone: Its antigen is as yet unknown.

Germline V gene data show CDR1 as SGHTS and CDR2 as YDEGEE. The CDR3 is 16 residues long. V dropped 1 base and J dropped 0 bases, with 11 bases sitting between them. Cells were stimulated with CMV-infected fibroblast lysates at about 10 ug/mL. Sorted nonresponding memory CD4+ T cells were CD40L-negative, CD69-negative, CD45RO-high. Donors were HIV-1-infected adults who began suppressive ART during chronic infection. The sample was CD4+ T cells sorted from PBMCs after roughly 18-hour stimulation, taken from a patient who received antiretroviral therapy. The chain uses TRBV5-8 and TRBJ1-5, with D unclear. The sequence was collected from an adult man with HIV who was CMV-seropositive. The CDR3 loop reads CASSLLVSNSNQPQHF. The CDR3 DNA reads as TGTGCCAGCAGCTTGTTGGTATCGAATAGCAATCAGCCCCAGCATTTT. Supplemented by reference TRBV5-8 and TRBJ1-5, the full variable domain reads EAGVTQSPTHLIKTRGQQATLRCSPISGHTSVYWYQQALGLGLQFLLWYDEGEERNRGNFPPRFSGRQFPNYSSELNVNALELEDSALYLCASSLLVSNSNQPQHFGDGTRLSIL.